The 8 T cell receptor beta chains presented below share a single source sample, sequenced in a study of monozygotic twins with inflammatory bowel disease. TCRdb reprocessed the 5' RACE reads and keeps a single row for each CDR3 protein, giving no DNA. The sample data list around 370,000 distinct CDR3 sequences. The sample was blood. Receptor source: a human donor with ulcerative colitis or Crohn's disease, or a healthy co-twin of an affected twin (not recorded which).

The CDR3 protein is CATSSRQGVLNEQYF. This chain joins TRBV15 and TRBJ2-7; TCRdb gives TRBD1 as the D gene, but with no DNA this cannot be confirmed. CDR1 and CDR2 (germline): LNHNV, YYDKDF (reference sequence). This CDR3 spans 15 amino acids.

The rearrangement links TRBV11-2 to TRBJ2-3; TCRdb's D gene call, TRBD2, goes unchecked for lack of DNA. The length of the CDR3 is 16 residues. The V gene's germline CDR1 is SGHAT and CDR2 FQNNGV. CDR3 protein: CASSRRSRGEADTQYF.

The chain carries TRBV20-1 and TRBJ1-2; the D call of TRBD1 rests on TCRdb alone, since no DNA is present to check it. Looked up from germline, CDR1 is DFQATT and CDR2 is SNEGSKA (reference sequence). CDR3 length: 16 amino acids. CDR3 in amino acids: CSARNQQGARNYGYTF.

The chain carries TRBV6-4 and TRBJ2-1; the TCRdb D gene call, TRBD1, has no DNA to confirm it. The CDR3 has 13 residues. Germline-derived CDR1 and CDR2 are MRHNA and SNTAGT. CDR3 sequence: CASSTGTVNEQFF.

The chain couples TRBV5-5 to TRBJ2-7; the D call from TCRdb, TRBD1, cannot be confirmed without DNA. This CDR3 comprises 13 residues. CDR1 is SGHKS, CDR2 YYEKEE, per germline (reference sequence). The CDR3 sequence is CASLERGMREQYF.

The chain carries TRBV12-3 or TRBV12-4 and TRBJ2-1; there is no DNA to check the TCRdb D call of TRBD1. The CDR3 contains 16 residues. The CDR3 spells CASSFGPEGTGVWQFF.

J is TRBJ2-7 and V is TRBV4-2; the TCRdb D gene call, TRBD1, has no DNA to confirm it. From germline, CDR1 is LGHNA and CDR2 YNFKEQ. The CDR3 has 13 amino acids. The CDR3 sequence is CASSQTGGREQYF.

This chain joins TRBV5-6 and TRBJ2-1; TCRdb's D call of TRBD1 is untestable without DNA. CDR3 length: 14 amino acids. CDR1 is SGHDT and CDR2 is YYEEEE in the germline V gene. This CDR3 reads CASSLIGGGNEQFF.